These 13 T cell receptor beta chains share one sample of origin, sequenced in a study of blood T cell repertoires in COVID-19. This table comes from immunoSEQ multiplex PCR, and its TCRdb copy is limited to in-frame clones, with some not included. The repertoire holds 160,000 or so clones, more than 65% seen once, with about a sixth in the top ten. Sequences were obtained from PBMCs or T cells enriched from blood (not recorded which). The receptors here all came from a man between 60 and 75 years old who had recovered from COVID-19.

The V gene is TRBV3-1 (or the pseudogene TRBV3-2), the J gene TRBJ2-1, with TRBD2 matching 9 bases. The CDR3 runs 15 residues. Germline loops: CDR1 LGHDT, CDR2 YNNKEL (reference sequence). V dropped 1 base and J dropped 4; count of bases not matched to a gene: 2. The CDR3 DNA reads as TGTGCCAGCAGCCAAGCCCTAGCGGGGTACAATGAGCAGTTCTTC. Residues: CASSQALAGYNEQFF.

This chain links TRBV30 with TRBJ2-2, with D uncertain. The CDR3 is 13 amino acids. Germline CDR1 and CDR2: GTSNPN and SVGIG (reference sequence). V was trimmed by 0 bases and J by 6 bases, leaving 8 bases between them. CDR3 DNA sequence: TGTGCCTGGAGTGTAAGGCGGTCCGGGGAGCTGTTTTTT. Translation: CAWSVRRSGELFF. The variable domain in full, completed from reference TRBV30 and TRBJ2-2, reads SQTIHQWPATLVQPVGSPLSLECTVEGTSNPNLYWYRQAAGRGLQLLFYSVGIGQISSEVPQNLSASRPQDRQFILSSKKLLLSDSGFYLCAWSVRRSGELFFGEGSRLTVL.

V is TRBV7-9 and J is TRBJ1-5, with a possible D match to TRBD1 (5 bases). Germline CDR1 reads SEHNR; CDR2 reads FQNEAQ (reference sequence). The CDR3 contains 13 residues. The V end was cut by 1 base, the J end by 7 bases, with 8 bases between. The chain's CDR3 is CASSLEGRQPQHF. The DNA of the CDR3 is TGTGCCAGCAGCTTAGAGGGGAGGCAGCCCCAGCATTTT.

This clone was detected only a few times. The genes are TRBV7-8 and TRBJ2-3; TRBD1 agrees at 7 bases. With V trimmed by 5 bases and J by 3 bases, 8 bases remained unmatched. CDR1 and CDR2 (germline): SGHVS, FQNEAQ. CDR3 length equals 15 residues. CDR3 amino acids: CASSPGTARTDTQYF. CDR3 DNA: TGTGCCAGCAGCCCCGGGACAGCGCGGACAGATACGCAGTATTTT.

The chain uses TRBV7-2 and TRBJ1-6; D gene uncertain. The germline V gene encodes CDR1 SGHTA and CDR2 FQGNSA. With 1 base removed from V and 7 bases from J, the gap between germline ends came to 14 bases. The CDR3 extends over 16 amino acids. The CDR3 nucleotides are TGTGCCAGCAGCTTAGAGTACTGGCAGGCGAATTCACCCCTCCACTTT. Residues: CASSLEYWQANSPLHF.

The chain links TRBV18 to TRBJ1-4; 9 nucleotides align to TRBD1. The V gene's germline CDR1 is KGHSH and CDR2 LQKENI. V lost 4 bases and J lost 7; bases outside the gene matches: 1. The CDR3 has 13 residues. Here the CDR3 reads CASSQTGGEKLFF. The CDR3 DNA reads TGTGCCAGCTCACAGACAGGGGGTGAAAAACTGTTTTTT.

The J gene is TRBJ1-4, the V gene TRBV7-7; TRBD1 is a possible D gene (6 bases). The germline V gene encodes CDR1 SSHAT and CDR2 FNYEAQ (reference sequence). V gave up 1 base and J gave up 7 bases, with 16 bases separating them. CDR3 length: 16 amino acids. Here the CDR3 reads CASSLEGGAFGEKLFF. Written as DNA, the CDR3 is TGTGCCAGCAGCTTAGAGGGGGGGGCGTTCGGTGAAAAACTGTTTTTT.

V gene TRBV7-2 combines with J gene TRBJ2-7, with 7 positions matching TRBD1. Trimming cost V 1 base and J 3 bases; bases outside gene matches: 3. This CDR3 comprises 14 residues. Germline CDR1 and CDR2: SGHTA and FQGNSA. The CDR3 spells CASSLGDSYYEQYF. The CDR3 DNA reads TGTGCCAGCAGCTTAGGGGACAGTTACTACGAGCAGTACTTC.

The rearrangement uses TRBV5-1 and TRBJ2-3; 7 nucleotides line up with TRBD1. V dropped 0 bases and J dropped 4; count of bases not matched to a gene: 8. Germline values: CDR1 SGHRS, CDR2 YFSETQ. The length of the CDR3 is 16 residues. CDR3 sequence (DNA): TGCGCCAGCAGCTTGGAAGGGGGCGCCCCGGCAGATACGCAGTATTTT. Amino acid sequence: CASSLEGGAPADTQYF.

The chain links TRBV7-6 to TRBJ1-6; D might be TRBD1 (5 bases). The CDR3 has 12 amino acids. Between the trimmed V and J ends, which lost 5 bases and 11 bases, there was a span of 10 bases. In germline, CDR1 is SGHVS, CDR2 FNYEAQ. Written as DNA, the CDR3 is TGTGCCAGCAGCACTCTGACAGCACCCCTCCACTTT. Protein sequence: CASSTLTAPLHF.

The chain carries TRBV15 and TRBJ2-2, with D tentatively TRBD1 (5 bases). Germline-derived CDR1 and CDR2 are LNHNV and YYDKDF (reference sequence). The CDR3 is 15 residues long. V gave up 1 base and J gave up 1 base, with 7 bases separating them. The DNA for the CDR3 is TGTGCCACCAGCAGAGTACAGGAGAACACCGGGGAGCTGTTTTTT. Encoded protein: CATSRVQENTGELFF.

CDR3 protein: CASSRPGQGRGGELFF. CDR3 sequence (DNA): TGTGCCAGCAGTCGACCGGGACAGGGACGTGGCGGGGAGCTGTTTTTT. This chain links TRBV28 with TRBJ2-2; TRBD1 agrees at 9 bases. Per the germline V gene, CDR1 is MDHEN and CDR2 is SYDVKM. CDR3 length: 16 residues. V trimming: 5 bases; J trimming: 7 bases; junction bases outside the gene matches: 11.

The J gene is TRBJ2-2, the V gene TRBV19; 8 bases agree with TRBD2. The CDR3 spans 15 residues. The V gene's germline CDR1 is LNHDA and CDR2 SQIVND (reference sequence). V was clipped by 3 bases and J by 1 base; unmatched bases: 1. CDR3 nucleotides: TGTGCCAGTAGTATCAGCGGGAGGAACACCGGGGAGCTGTTTTTT. Translated: CASSISGRNTGELFF.